These T cell receptor beta chains were read from a single sample in a study of CD8 T cells in cerebrospinal fluid in Alzheimer's disease. TCRdb reprocessed the 10x single-cell sequencing reads, keeping one entry per CDR3 protein, no DNA. The repertoire shows around 1,500 distinct CDR3 sequences; the top ten hold 5.6%. The sample taken for sequencing was cerebrospinal fluid. These receptors originate from a human donor with Alzheimer's disease. Both conserved end residues are part of each CDR3. Only some rows state a clone size, as once, few, many or a class for expanded clones.

j_call clone_size v_call cdr3_aa
TRBJ2-3 - TRBV9 CASSSRGTYDTQYF
TRBJ2-7 large TRBV20-1 CSARDSSGNEQYF
TRBJ2-5 medium-sized TRBV20-1 CSALLGTSGSRGQETQYF
TRBJ2-1 medium-sized TRBV27 CASSLTGTGGFYEQFF
TRBJ2-2 large TRBV28 CASSFPSWDTGELFF
TRBJ2-3 medium-sized TRBV4-2 CASSQDIGLAGFSSTDTQYF
TRBJ1-4 medium-sized TRBV9 CASSVSSAQGGAGATNEKLFF
TRBJ1-1 medium-sized TRBV2 CASSGLTRGTEAFF
TRBJ2-2 medium-sized TRBV27 CASSFPGLAATGELFF
TRBJ1-1 medium-sized TRBV6-5 CASWDGGGTEAFF
TRBJ1-3 medium-sized TRBV6-2/TRBV6-3 CASSPRLYSGNTIYF
TRBJ1-2 medium-sized TRBV20-1 CSAGDRVYGYTF
TRBJ2-1 large TRBV28 CASSPSGRASVDEQFF
TRBJ2-7 large TRBV20-1 CSAREQGGQYF
TRBJ2-7 - TRBV9 CASSVGGGGTDQYF
TRBJ2-7 medium-sized TRBV7-8 CASSLVAGGPIYEQYF
TRBJ2-7 medium-sized TRBV7-8 CASSLKGLAGFHEQYF
TRBJ1-1 medium-sized TRBV5-1 CASSLALNTEAFF
TRBJ1-1 medium-sized TRBV12-3/TRBV12-4 CASRPGGARMNTEAFF
TRBJ1-1 medium-sized TRBV6-5 CASRENTEAFF
TRBJ1-5 medium-sized TRBV24-1 CATSDPGGIQPQHF
TRBJ2-2 medium-sized TRBV11-2 CASSWPQGANTGELFF
TRBJ2-2 medium-sized TRBV7-9 CASSFQGDTGELFF
TRBJ2-5 - TRBV10-2 CASSDRPGTQYF
TRBJ2-7 medium-sized TRBV9 CASSAGDPLAYEQYF
TRBJ1-5 medium-sized TRBV20-1 CSAREGSGSNQPQHF
TRBJ2-6 large TRBV7-8 CASVGDRGSGANVLTF